Below are 25 T cell receptor beta chains sequenced from a single sample in a study of graft-versus-host responses after intestinal transplantation. No cognate antigen is known for these TCRs. Sequencing was performed with immunoSEQ multiplex PCR; in TCRdb, only in-frame clones are kept and a portion is missing. The top ten clones hold more than 0.95% of a sample with around 100,000 clones, 85% to 95% of them seen once. Sequences were derived from unstimulated CD8+ T cells sorted from spleen or lymph node cells, sampled before transplant. The receptors here all came from a human donor who was the organ donor for an intestinal transplant.

The chain carries TRBV27 and TRBJ1-1; possibly TRBD1 for D (6 bases). Trimming left V 1 base short and J 5 bases short, with 11 bases between. Germline V gives CDR1 MNHEY, CDR2 SMNVEV (reference sequence). This CDR3 is built from 14 residues. The CDR3 region has the DNA TGTGCCAGCAGTTTATTTAGGGGGGGGACTGAAGCTTTCTTT. Protein sequence: CASSLFRGGTEAFF.

The chain is built from TRBV5-7 and TRBJ2-5; D not certain. TRBV5-7 is an ORF, with its function uncertain. CDR3 length: 12 amino acids. V was pared by 1 base and J by 3 bases, with 4 bases between. CDR3 sequence reads: CASSLQEETQYF. DNA of the CDR3: TGTGCCAGCAGCTTGCAGGAAGAGACCCAGTACTTC.

The chain recombines TRBV4-1 with TRBJ2-7, with a tentative D call TRBD1 (6 bases). The CDR3 is 15 amino acids. CDR1 is MGHRA and CDR2 is YSYEKL in the germline V gene. The ends were cut back, 1 base at V and 2 bases at J, with 12 bases in the middle. CDR3 residues: CASSQARQGPYEQYF. CDR3 nucleotide sequence: TGCGCCAGCAGCCAAGCGCGCCAGGGGCCCTACGAGCAGTACTTC.

This chain joins TRBV30 and TRBJ2-1, with D uncertain. V lost 2 bases and J 6 bases, leaving 20 bases between the germline ends. The CDR3 spans 16 residues. Germline V CDR1 and CDR2: GTSNPN, SVGIG (reference sequence). The CDR3 region is CAWSTPLRTLGNEQFF. CDR3 coding DNA: TGTGCCTGGAGTACCCCGCTCAGGACCTTGGGCAATGAGCAGTTCTTC.

V and J are TRBV4-1 and TRBJ2-5, with 10 bases fitting TRBD2. This CDR3 is 18 amino acids long. CDR1 is MGHRA and CDR2 is YSYEKL in the germline V gene. With 1 base clipped from V and 2 bases from J, the junction kept 10 bases outside the gene matches. This CDR3 reads CASSQGVASGSSQETQYF. For the CDR3, the DNA is TGCGCCAGCAGCCAAGGAGTAGCTAGCGGGAGTTCACAAGAGACCCAGTACTTC.

The chain couples TRBV19 to TRBJ2-7, with 10 bases aligning to TRBD1. The V gene's germline CDR1 is LNHDA and CDR2 SQIVND (reference sequence). The V gene end was trimmed by 6 bases and the J gene end by 2 bases; junction bases not matched to a gene: 7. This CDR3 spans 15 amino acids. CDR3 coding DNA: TGTGCCAGTAGCCCGGGACAGGGGAATGCCTACGAGCAGTACTTC. Translating it yields CASSPGQGNAYEQYF.

The rearrangement uses TRBV6-6 and TRBJ2-6; D is ambiguous. CDR3 length: 14 residues. Germline V gives CDR1 MNHNY, CDR2 SVGAGI (reference sequence). V lost 10 bases, J lost 0 bases, and 10 bases lay in between. The CDR3 sequence is CATIRDSGANVLTF. For the CDR3, the DNA is TGTGCCACCATAAGGGACTCTGGGGCCAACGTCCTGACTTTC.

The CDR3 DNA follows: TGCGCCAGCAGCGATTGGGGGGGCAGGCAGTACTTC. It codes for CASSDWGGRQYF. The chain combines TRBV4-1 with TRBJ2-7, with D maybe TRBD2 (7 bases). V was trimmed by 5 bases and J by 9 bases, leaving 14 bases between them. The V gene's germline CDR1 is MGHRA and CDR2 YSYEKL. This CDR3 is 12 amino acids long.

The chain links TRBV29-1 to TRBJ2-1, with TRBD2 identical over 8 bases. Unmatched junction bases numbered 4, after V lost 0 bases and J lost 3 bases. Per germline, CDR1 SQVTM and CDR2 ANQGSEA. The CDR3 contains 15 residues. CDR3: CSVEDRLAIYNEQFF. The CDR3 region has the DNA TGCAGCGTTGAAGATCGACTAGCGATCTACAATGAGCAGTTCTTC.

The rearrangement uses TRBV27 and TRBJ2-2; possibly TRBD2 for D (6 bases). The CDR3 sequence is 16 residues long. The V gene lost 6 bases and the J gene lost 8 bases, with 22 bases spanning the gap. Germline values: CDR1 MNHEY, CDR2 SMNVEV (reference sequence). The CDR3, as DNA: TGTGCCAGCAGCTTACAATGGGGGGATTGGTTTGGGGAGCTGTTTTTT. This sequence encodes CASSLQWGDWFGELFF.

J is TRBJ1-1 and V is TRBV7-6; TRBD1 is a possible D gene (6 bases). CDR1 is SGHVS, CDR2 FNYEAQ, per germline. Between the trimmed V and J ends, which lost 5 bases and 2 bases, there was a span of 15 bases. This CDR3 spans 15 amino acids. CDR3: CASSPGGAGNTEAFF. Here the CDR3 DNA reads TGTGCCAGCAGCCCGGGGGGCGCTGGAAACACTGAAGCTTTCTTT.

The rearrangement links TRBV28 to TRBJ2-7, with 11 bases lining up with TRBD2. This CDR3 comprises 16 residues. Germline CDR1 and CDR2: MDHEN and SYDVKM. V lost 4 bases to trimming and J lost 0 bases; unmatched junction nucleotides: 5. The DNA of the CDR3 is TGTGCCAGCAGTTCGCCCGGGACTAGCGGCTCCTACGAGCAGTACTTC. It encodes CASSSPGTSGSYEQYF.

V usage is TRBV19 and J usage is TRBJ2-7, with D hard to call. V lost 3 bases and J lost 3, with 9 bases in between. The CDR3 is made up of 13 amino acids. Germline V gene data show CDR1 as LNHDA and CDR2 as SQIVND (reference sequence). This CDR3 reads CASSMRPSYEQYF. Here the CDR3 DNA reads TGTGCCAGTAGTATGCGTCCCAGCTACGAGCAGTACTTC.

The chain recombines TRBV5-1 with TRBJ2-7, with 10 bases that match TRBD2. There are 13 residues in the CDR3. Per the germline V gene, CDR1 is SGHRS and CDR2 is YFSETQ. V lost 0 bases to trimming and J lost 6 bases; unmatched junction nucleotides: 0. The CDR3 here is CASSLASGSEQYF. The CDR3 bases are TGCGCCAGCAGCTTGGCTAGCGGGAGCGAGCAGTACTTC.

This sequence joins TRBV7-9 and TRBJ2-2; D is undetermined. CDR1 and CDR2 (germline): SEHNR, FQNEAQ (reference sequence). The V end was cut by 8 bases, the J end by 4 bases, with 8 bases between. The CDR3 has 12 amino acids. DNA for the CDR3: TGTGCCAGCCGAGACGGCACCGGGGAGCTGTTTTTT. This sequence encodes CASRDGTGELFF.

The chain combines TRBV4-1 with TRBJ2-5; a weak D match, TRBD1 (6 bases). The germline gives CDR1 MGHRA, CDR2 YSYEKL. Between the trimmed V and J ends, which lost 2 bases and 5 bases, there was a span of 21 bases. This CDR3 has 17 residues. The CDR3 reads CASSQPKADRDWETQYF. The CDR3 DNA follows: TGCGCCAGCAGCCAACCCAAAGCGGACAGAGATTGGGAGACCCAGTACTTC.

CDR3 coding DNA: TGTGCCAGCAGCGTAGCGGGGGGCGCAGGTGGCGAGCAGTACTTC. Its protein is CASSVAGGAGGEQYF. V gene TRBV9 combines with J gene TRBJ2-7, with TRBD2 as a possible D gene (7 bases). The CDR3 is made up of 15 amino acids. The germline gives CDR1 SGDLS, CDR2 YYNGEE. The V end lost 0 bases, the J end lost 6 bases, and 16 bases lay between the germline ends.

The genes are TRBV6-6 and TRBJ2-5; D is unclear. V lost 8 bases and J lost 3, with 4 bases in between. This CDR3 has 10 residues. CDR1 is MNHNY and CDR2 is SVGAGI in the germline V gene (reference sequence). CDR3 loop: CASGEETQYF. CDR3 in DNA: TGTGCCAGCGGTGAAGAGACCCAGTACTTC.

The chain is built from TRBV5-4 and TRBJ2-7; D might be TRBD1 (6 bases). Germline assignment: CDR1 SGHNT and CDR2 YYREEE (reference sequence). V lost 3 bases and J lost 5, with 12 bases in between. This CDR3 spans 13 amino acids. Written as DNA, the CDR3 is TGTGCCAGCAGCTGGCAGGGGTACCACGAGCAGTACTTC. It yields the protein CASSWQGYHEQYF.

V usage is TRBV6-1 and J usage is TRBJ2-1; maybe TRBD2 (6 bases). Germline V gene data show CDR1 as MNHNS and CDR2 as SASEGT. The CDR3 runs to 17 residues. Trimming took off 4 bases at V and 0 bases at J, with 16 bases between the two ends. The CDR3 DNA reads as TGTGCCAGCAGTGGGCCTCCGGGACTCAGCTCCTACAATGAGCAGTTCTTC. It yields the protein CASSGPPGLSSYNEQFF.

The chain recombines TRBV28 with TRBJ1-2; weak D call: TRBD1 (5 bases). The ends were cut back, 3 bases at V and 5 bases at J, with 10 bases in the middle. This CDR3 spans 13 amino acids. Germline loops: CDR1 MDHEN, CDR2 SYDVKM. CDR3 protein: CASSLGQSYGYTF. The CDR3 nucleotides are TGTGCCAGCAGTTTGGGGCAGTCTTATGGCTACACCTTC.

A single count supports this clone. The chain has TRBV4-2 and TRBJ1-2; 7 positions match TRBD1. The CDR3 consists of 14 residues. V lost 3 bases to trimming and J lost 7 bases; unmatched junction nucleotides: 8. Germline-derived CDR1 and CDR2 are LGHNA and YNFKEQ. This chain's CDR3 is CASSQATGWGGYTF. The CDR3 DNA reads TGTGCCAGCAGCCAGGCGACAGGGTGGGGTGGCTACACCTTC.

This clone is a singleton in its sample. This rearrangement joins TRBV5-1 to TRBJ2-2; 7 nucleotides line up with TRBD1. V lost 3 bases, J lost 4 bases, and 12 bases stayed unmatched. The CDR3 spans 17 residues. Germline CDR1 reads SGHRS; CDR2 reads YFSETQ. The CDR3 DNA reads as TGCGCCAGCAGCTCGCTACTCCAGGGGGACGGCACCGGGGAGCTGTTTTTT. Its protein is CASSSLLQGDGTGELFF.

This clone was detected once. The genes are TRBV13 and TRBJ1-2; D may be TRBD1 (5 bases). CDR1 is PRHDT, CDR2 FYEKMQ, per germline (reference sequence). Trimming took off 4 bases at V and 4 bases at J, with 16 bases between the two ends. This CDR3 is 15 amino acids long. The CDR3 DNA sequence: TGTGCCAGCAGCTCGCTACAGGAGGGAGCCTATGGCTACACCTTC. As protein: CASSSLQEGAYGYTF.

V and J are TRBV7-8 and TRBJ2-7; no clear D gene. The CDR3 length is 15 residues. CDR1 is SGHVS, CDR2 FQNEAQ, per germline. Trimming removed 5 bases at V and 1 base at J, with 15 bases between. The chain's CDR3 is CASSPFGGNSYEQYF. Written as DNA, the CDR3 is TGTGCCAGCAGCCCATTCGGCGGAAATTCCTACGAGCAGTACTTC. The whole variable domain, filled in from reference TRBV7-8 and TRBJ2-7, reads GAGVSQSPRYKVAKRGQDVALRCDPISGHVSLFWYQQALGQGPEFLTYFQNEAQLDKSGLPSDRFFAERPEGSVSTLKIQRTQQEDSAVYLCASSPFGGNSYEQYFGPGTRLTVT.